This T cell receptor beta chain was sequenced for a study of blood T cell repertoires in COVID-19. Trimming cost V 0 bases and J 1 base; bases outside gene matches: 2. Germline V gene data show CDR1 as SGDLS and CDR2 as YYNGEE. CDR3 length: 16 residues. Profiling relied on immunoSEQ multiplex PCR, and the TCRdb table lists in-frame clones only, not all of them. Of more than 110,000 clones listed, 65% to 85% are singletons. Specimen: peripheral blood. The sequence came from a woman aged 55-69 years with acute or convalescent COVID-19. The chain uses TRBV9 and TRBJ1-4, with TRBD1 identical over 8 bases. The CDR3, as DNA: TGTGCCAGCAGCGTAGAACAGGGGGTAACTAATGAAAAACTGTTTTTT. Translation: CASSVEQGVTNEKLFF.